This TCR beta chain was observed in a study of blood T cell repertoires in COVID-19. For the study at large: Collection of acute and convalescent COVID-19 samples took place in the United States, Italy and Spain. T cells, B-cell-depleted T cells, or PBMCs provided the cDNA or gDNA that served as material.

Original handling: Estimation of nucleated cell counts relied on the amplification of reference gene primers. Method: immunoSEQ multiplex PCR; TCRdb's copy keeps in-frame clones and lacks some. V and J calls and clone size are copied from that table; D and trimming were computed from the DNA. The data contain 250,000 to 300,000 clones, roughly nine tenths of them seen just once; the ten biggest clones take up about 2.2%. Trimming took 0 bases from V and 6 from J, leaving 11 bases between them. The CDR3 has 14 amino acids. CDR1 and CDR2 from the germline V gene are MGHDK and SYGVNS. The source material was peripheral blood. The V and J genes are TRBV25-1 and TRBJ1-2, with D tentatively TRBD1 (5 bases). The TCR sequence derives from a woman aged 25-40 years with COVID-19, enrolled during active disease. In DNA, the CDR3 is TGTGCCAGCAGTGAATACGGAGGGGTCCATGGCTACACCTTC. This gives the protein CASSEYGGVHGYTF.